A single sample is the source of the 27 T cell receptor beta chains below, sequenced in a study of shared T cell receptors in the human thymus. Generated by immunoSEQ multiplex PCR, the TCRdb table keeps only in-frame clones and is missing some. This table holds about 660,000 clones, around 87% found once. Another study also made use of these data, one on human thymus T cells.

Sequencing was carried out using thymocytes. Every receptor here comes from a boy younger than two with a congenital heart defect.

The genes are TRBV15 and TRBJ1-1; D is uncertain. The CDR3 totals 17 residues. V was trimmed by 0 bases and J by 1 base, leaving 15 bases between them. Germline values: CDR1 LNHNV, CDR2 YYDKDF (reference sequence). The CDR3: CATSREGCAGRNTEAFF. The DNA for the CDR3 is TGTGCCACCAGCAGAGAGGGGTGCGCGGGGAGGAACACTGAAGCTTTCTTT.

The chain uses TRBV19 and TRBJ2-2, with D perhaps matching TRBD1 (6 bases). CDR1 is LNHDA, CDR2 SQIVND, per germline (reference sequence). Trimming removed 10 bases at V and 7 bases at J, with 19 bases between. The CDR3 is 14 residues long. CDR3 loop: CAIAEGELGGELFF. For the CDR3, the DNA is TGTGCCATAGCAGAGGGGGAGCTCGGCGGGGAGCTGTTTTTT. Based on the CDR3 plus reference TRBV19 and TRBJ2-2, the full variable domain is DGGITQSPKYLFRKEGQNVTLSCEQNLNHDAMYWYRQDPGQGLRLIYYSQIVNDFQKGDIAEGYSVSREKKESFPLTVTSAQKNPTAFYLCAIAEGELGGELFFGEGSRLTVL.

The rearrangement joins TRBV15 to TRBJ1-5, with D unresolved. The CDR3 extends over 13 amino acids. The germline CDR1 and CDR2 sequences are LNHNV and YYDKDF (reference sequence). The V end was cut by 5 bases, the J end by 0 bases, with 5 bases between. The CDR3 sequence is CATSPYSNQPQHF. As DNA, the CDR3 is TGTGCCACCAGCCCGTATAGCAATCAGCCCCAGCATTTT. The full variable domain, rest sourced from reference TRBV15 and TRBJ1-5, is DAMVIQNPRYQVTQFGKPVTLSCSQTLNHNVMYWYQQKSSQAPKLLFHYYDKDFNNEADTPDNFQSRRPNTSFCFLDIRSPGLGDTAMYLCATSPYSNQPQHFGDGTRLSIL.

V usage is TRBV7-9 and J usage is TRBJ2-3, with 14 bases matching TRBD2. The CDR3 runs 19 residues. Trimming removed 3 bases from V and 1 base from J; junction bases left unmatched: 9. Germline loops: CDR1 SEHNR, CDR2 FQNEAQ (reference sequence). CDR3 protein: CASSLEGLAGGVCTDTQYF. CDR3 DNA: TGTGCCAGCAGCTTGGAAGGACTAGCGGGAGGCGTCTGCACAGATACGCAGTATTTT.

The chain recombines TRBV7-6 with TRBJ2-3; a weak D match, TRBD2 (7 bases). The CDR3 consists of 17 residues. Germline V CDR1 and CDR2: SGHVS, FNYEAQ. Trimming removed 4 bases from V and 6 bases from J, with 23 bases in between. CDR3 in DNA: TGTGCCAGCAGCTCTTCACAAGGGGGGGCCGCCGTGGATACGCAGTATTTT. As protein: CASSSSQGGAAVDTQYF.

CDR3 loop: CASSLARTGGNTIYF. The CDR3 DNA reads as TGTGCCAGCAGCTTAGCTCGGACAGGGGGAAACACCATATATTTT. The rearrangement uses TRBV7-2 and TRBJ1-3; 8 positions agree with TRBD1. The V and J ends lost 0 bases and 4 bases, in that order; junction bases with no gene match: 2. Germline lookup yields CDR1 SGHTA and CDR2 FQGNSA. The CDR3 is made up of 15 amino acids.

The chain links TRBV7-6 to TRBJ2-7; TRBD1 is a possible D gene (6 bases). The CDR3 sequence is 14 residues long. Trimming cost V 1 base and J 5 bases, with 12 bases left between them. Per germline, CDR1 SGHVS and CDR2 FNYEAQ. The CDR3 region is CASSLDRRQDEQYF. Here the CDR3 DNA reads TGTGCCAGCAGCTTAGATAGGAGACAGGACGAGCAGTACTTC. Looking up the rest from reference TRBV7-6 and TRBJ2-7 gives the full variable domain: GAGVSQSPRYKVTKRGQDVALRCDPISGHVSLYWYRQALGQGPEFLTYFNYEAQQDKSGLPNDRFSAERPEGSISTLTIQRTEQRDSAMYRCASSLDRRQDEQYFGPGTRLTVT.

The V call is TRBV10-1, the J call TRBJ2-1, with TRBD2 matching over 7 bases. The CDR3 totals 12 residues. CDR1 and CDR2 (germline): WNHNN, SYGVQD (reference sequence). V shed 6 bases and J 15 bases; nucleotides not matched to a gene: 11. This CDR3 reads CASSADREAAFF. The CDR3 region has the DNA TGCGCCAGCAGCGCGGACCGGGAGGCGGCGTTCTTC.

Turning to this clone: Other DNA sequences in the same sample also yield this CDR3. This chain joins TRBV2 and TRBJ1-2; D is perhaps TRBD1 (5 bases). V lost 3 bases and J 4 bases, leaving 15 bases between the germline ends. The CDR3 has 15 residues. CDR1 and CDR2 from the germline V gene are SNHLY and FYNNEI. The CDR3: CASSEKGLPLYGYTF. The DNA for the CDR3 is TGTGCCAGCAGTGAGAAGGGGCTCCCCCTCTATGGCTACACCTTC.

V usage is TRBV5-6 and J usage is TRBJ2-3, with TRBD1 matching 9 bases. The V gene end was trimmed by 4 bases and the J gene end by 2 bases; junction bases not matched to a gene: 8. This CDR3 contains 16 residues. Germline assignment: CDR1 SGHDT and CDR2 YYEEEE. The CDR3 DNA sequence: TGTGCCAGCAGCCGAGGGACAGGGAAAAACACAGATACGCAGTATTTT. Translating gives CASSRGTGKNTDTQYF.

The gene calls are TRBV6-1 and TRBJ2-7, with D unresolved. The CDR3 is made up of 12 amino acids. Trimming took off 8 bases at V and 1 base at J, with 9 bases between the two ends. From germline, CDR1 is MNHNS and CDR2 SASEGT. The DNA of the CDR3 is TGTGCCAGCGAGAGGAGTTCCTACGAGCAGTACTTC. It codes for CASERSSYEQYF.

The V and J genes are TRBV13 and TRBJ2-7, with 7 bases matching TRBD2. This CDR3 comprises 14 residues. V was pared by 7 bases and J by 1 base, with 7 bases of the junction left unmatched. Looked up from germline, CDR1 is PRHDT and CDR2 is FYEKMQ (reference sequence). CDR3 nucleotide sequence: TGTGCCAGCACCCTATGCGGGAGATCCTACGAGCAGTACTTC. This codes for CASTLCGRSYEQYF. The full variable domain, its missing parts supplied by reference TRBV13 and TRBJ2-7, is AAGVIQSPRHLIKEKRETATLKCYPIPRHDTVYWYQQGPGQDPQFLISFYEKMQSDKGSIPDRFSAQQFSDYHSELNMSSLELGDSALYFCASTLCGRSYEQYFGPGTRLTVT.

V gene TRBV19 combines with J gene TRBJ2-1; 10 bases map to TRBD2. CDR1 and CDR2 from the germline V gene are LNHDA and SQIVND (reference sequence). CDR3 length equals 18 residues. V lost 4 bases, J lost 4 bases, and 13 bases stayed unmatched. The CDR3 sequence: CASSRAIRASGRYNEQFF. DNA for the CDR3: TGTGCCAGTAGTAGAGCCATTCGGGCTAGCGGGAGATACAATGAGCAGTTCTTC.

This clone has a handful of counts. V is TRBV27 and J is TRBJ1-2; 7 bases map to TRBD1. CDR3 size: 14 residues. J was trimmed by 6 bases and V by 3 bases; bases with no gene match: 7. Per the germline V gene, CDR1 is MNHEY and CDR2 is SMNVEV (reference sequence). CDR3 protein: CASSLTGKANGYTF. The CDR3, as DNA: TGTGCCAGCAGTTTGACAGGGAAGGCAAATGGCTACACCTTC.

The CDR3 is CASSQEVGQNATLIYEQYF. The CDR3 DNA reads as TGCGCCAGCAGCCAAGAGGTGGGCCAAAATGCAACCCTCATCTACGAGCAGTACTTC. The chain has TRBV4-3 and TRBJ2-7; unclear D gene. Between the trimmed V and J ends, which lost 0 bases and 3 bases, there was a span of 24 bases. The length of the CDR3 is 19 residues. Per the germline V gene, CDR1 is LGHNA and CDR2 is YSLEER.

Remarks on this clone: Mismatch with germline at one junction end may stem from a read error. The genes are TRBV4-2 and TRBJ2-7, with D maybe TRBD1 (6 bases). The CDR3 sequence is 16 residues long. Germline V gene data show CDR1 as LGHNA and CDR2 as YNFKEQ. The CDR3 coding sequence is TGTGCCAGCAGCCAAGACGGCCAGGGGCGTTGGTACGGGCAGTACTTC. It encodes CASSQDGQGRWYGQYF.

The chain recombines TRBV28 with TRBJ2-7, with TRBD1 matching over 7 bases. Germline CDR1 MDHEN, CDR2 SYDVKM. Germline trimming cut 2 bases from V and 0 bases from J; bases unmatched to any gene: 10. The CDR3 runs 17 residues. For the CDR3, the DNA is TGTGCCAGCAGTTTACACGAGGGGGCCAGTTACTCCTACGAGCAGTACTTC. It is translated as CASSLHEGASYSYEQYF. Drawing the rest from reference TRBV28 and TRBJ2-7, the complete variable domain is DVKVTQSSRYLVKRTGEKVFLECVQDMDHENMFWYRQDPGLGLRLIYFSYDVKMKEKGDIPEGYSVSREKKERFSLILESASTNQTSMYLCASSLHEGASYSYEQYFGPGTRLTVT.

The gene calls are TRBV7-6 and TRBJ2-2; D is possibly TRBD2 (6 bases). CDR1 is SGHVS and CDR2 is FNYEAQ in the germline V gene. The CDR3 sequence is 14 residues long. Trimming removed 10 bases at V and 5 bases at J, with 17 bases between. In DNA form, the CDR3 reads TGTGCCACCGTCCCGGGGGTCGAGACCGGGGAGCTGTTTTTT. Translating it yields CATVPGVETGELFF.

The chain links TRBV9 to TRBJ2-1; D is possibly TRBD2 (7 bases). The length of the CDR3 is 16 residues. CDR1 and CDR2 (germline): SGDLS, YYNGEE. The ends were cut back, 4 bases at V and 5 bases at J, with 19 bases in the middle. Here the CDR3 DNA reads TGTGCCAGCAGCCTTGGGGGGGCTAGCGGCAACAATGAGCAGTTCTTC. Translating gives CASSLGGASGNNEQFF.

The J gene is TRBJ2-2, the V gene TRBV7-2; TRBD2 matches at 12 bases. The CDR3 runs 19 residues. With V trimmed by 5 bases and J by 3 bases, 13 bases remained unmatched. CDR1 is SGHTA and CDR2 is FQGNSA in the germline V gene. The CDR3 coding sequence is TGTGCCAGCAGCGATAGGGAGACTAGCGGGAGAGTCGACACCGGGGAGCTGTTTTTT. Translated: CASSDRETSGRVDTGELFF. The complete variable domain, with remaining parts taken from reference TRBV7-2 and TRBJ2-2, reads GAGVSQSPSNKVTEKGKDVELRCDPISGHTALYWYRQSLGQGLEFLIYFQGNSAPDKSGLPSDRFSAERTGGSVSTLTIQRTQQEDSAVYLCASSDRETSGRVDTGELFFGEGSRLTVL.

This chain joins TRBV7-8 and TRBJ2-7; TRBD1 is a possible D gene (5 bases). V gave up 5 bases and J gave up 2 bases, with 13 bases separating them. This CDR3 is built from 14 residues. Germline V gives CDR1 SGHVS, CDR2 FQNEAQ. CDR3 amino acids: CASSGRGHAYEQYF. DNA for the CDR3: TGTGCCAGCAGCGGCCGAGGACATGCCTACGAGCAGTACTTC.

This clone was counted a few times. J is TRBJ2-2 and V is TRBV25-1; a possible D gene is TRBD2 (5 bases). Trimming cost V 10 bases and J 4 bases, with 13 bases left between them. This CDR3 region has 13 residues. The germline V gene encodes CDR1 MGHDK and CDR2 SYGVNS. CDR3 amino acids: CATGGPFTGELFF. Here the CDR3 DNA reads TGTGCCACCGGAGGACCTTTCACCGGGGAGCTGTTTTTT.

The genes are TRBV6-5 and TRBJ2-5, with D possibly TRBD2 on 5 matching bases. Trimming took 4 bases from V and 3 from J, leaving 18 bases between them. Germline V gene data show CDR1 as MNHEY and CDR2 as SVGAGI. CDR3 length: 16 amino acids. The CDR3 loop is CASSLRSLGKKETQYF. The CDR3 DNA is TGTGCCAGCAGTTTACGAAGCCTCGGGAAAAAAGAGACCCAGTACTTC.

In its sample, this clone was seen a few times. Other DNA sequences within the sample encode an identical CDR3. The chain joins TRBV28 to TRBJ2-7, with D perhaps matching TRBD1 (5 bases). The CDR3 is 13 residues long. CDR1 is MDHEN, CDR2 SYDVKM, per germline. V was pared by 7 bases and J by 2 bases, with 12 bases between. CDR3 bases: TGTGCCAGCACTGGGCAGGGTACCTACGAGCAGTACTTC. Translation gives CASTGQGTYEQYF.

This chain joins TRBV28 and TRBJ2-3; D is perhaps TRBD1 (6 bases). The CDR3 runs 15 residues. Germline V gene data show CDR1 as MDHEN and CDR2 as SYDVKM. V was trimmed by 6 bases and J by 2 bases, leaving 15 bases between them. The CDR3 sequence is CASSVGQSSTDTQYF. The DNA of the CDR3 is TGTGCCAGCAGCGTAGGACAGTCTTCCACAGATACGCAGTATTTT.

This rearrangement joins TRBV5-1 to TRBJ1-4, with TRBD1 as a possible D gene (5 bases). The CDR3 runs 17 residues. V was shortened by 0 bases and J by 2 bases, with 14 bases between the two germline ends. Germline CDR1 SGHRS, CDR2 YFSETQ. As DNA, the CDR3 is TGCGCCAGCAGCTTGGGGACTGCCCGGGGGACTAATGAAAAACTGTTTTTT. This encodes CASSLGTARGTNEKLFF. Full variable domain (missing parts from reference TRBV5-1 and TRBJ1-4): KAGVTQTPRYLIKTRGQQVTLSCSPISGHRSVSWYQQTPGQGLQFLFEYFSETQRNKGNFPGRFSGRQFSNSRSEMNVSTLELGDSALYLCASSLGTARGTNEKLFFGSGTQLSVL.

The rearrangement joins TRBV9 to TRBJ2-3; 13 bases agree with TRBD2. Germline V CDR1 and CDR2: SGDLS, YYNGEE. The J segment lost 4 bases and the V segment lost 0 bases, leaving 8 bases of the junction unmatched. The CDR3 contains 18 residues. DNA for the CDR3: TGTGCCAGCAGCGTAGCCACACTAGCGGGAGGGCCAGCAGATACGCAGTATTTT. It is translated as CASSVATLAGGPADTQYF.